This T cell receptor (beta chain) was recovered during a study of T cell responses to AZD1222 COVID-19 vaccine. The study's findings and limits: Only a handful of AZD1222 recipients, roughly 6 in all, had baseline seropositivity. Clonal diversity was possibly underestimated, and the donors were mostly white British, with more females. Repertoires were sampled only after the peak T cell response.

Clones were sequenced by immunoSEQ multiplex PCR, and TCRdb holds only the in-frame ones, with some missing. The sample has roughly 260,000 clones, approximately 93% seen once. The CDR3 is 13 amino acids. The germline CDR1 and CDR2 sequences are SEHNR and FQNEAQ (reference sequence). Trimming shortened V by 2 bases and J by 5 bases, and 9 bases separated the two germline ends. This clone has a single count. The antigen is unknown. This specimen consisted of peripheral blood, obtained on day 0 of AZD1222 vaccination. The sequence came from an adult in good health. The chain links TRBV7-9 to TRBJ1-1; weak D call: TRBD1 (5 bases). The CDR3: CASSLSRATEAFF. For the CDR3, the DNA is TGTGCCAGCAGCTTAAGCAGGGCGACTGAAGCTTTCTTT.